This record concerns one TCR beta chain sequence. The table came from immunoSEQ multiplex PCR; TCRdb's copy has only in-frame clones and leaves some out. Of roughly 80,000 clones detected, about 89% appear once; the ten largest clones hold around 0.4%. Germline loops: CDR1 SGHNT, CDR2 YYREEE (reference sequence). This CDR3 is 17 amino acids long. V lost 0 bases and J lost 0, with 12 bases in between. These data originate in a study of OX40 agonist ivuxolimab in advanced cancers. The V call is TRBV5-4, the J call TRBJ2-2; the D gene is possibly TRBD2 (6 bases). This receptor was taken from an adult with an advanced solid tumor such as melanoma, head and neck, liver or kidney cancer. Sequenced here: CD4+ or CD8+ T cells sorted from blood, sampled in a trial of the OX40 agonist ivuxolimab. DNA of the CDR3: TGTGCCAGCAGCTTGGAGAGACTAGACCCGAACACCGGGGAGCTGTTTTTT. Residues: CASSLERLDPNTGELFF.